This TCR beta chain is drawn from a study of blood T cell repertoires in COVID-19. Study overall: In each case, the material was cDNA or gDNA derived from T cells, B-cell-depleted T cells, or PBMCs.

Exposed participants encountered a COVID-19 case during the 2 weeks preceding study entry. Produced via immunoSEQ multiplex PCR; TCRdb's table is partial and in-frame only. The repertoire holds roughly 64,000 clones, with around 66% as singletons. This clone was seen more than once but under ten times. J was trimmed by 0 bases and V by 4 bases; bases with no gene match: 13. Looked up from germline, CDR1 is MDHEN and CDR2 is SYDVKM. This CDR3 has 18 residues. This sequence originates from a woman in her fifties or sixties who had been exposed to COVID-19. V is TRBV28 and J is TRBJ2-3; 7 bases fit TRBD2. The material sequenced was PBMCs or T cells enriched from blood (not recorded which). CDR3 protein: CASSYPPMQAGSTDTQYF. CDR3 bases: TGTGCCAGCAGTTACCCTCCGATGCAAGCGGGAAGCACAGATACGCAGTATTTT.